Included here is one TCR beta chain sequence, with context. Assay: immunoSEQ multiplex PCR; the TCRdb copy retains only in-frame clones and omits some. The repertoire holds some 1 million clones, with about 75% as singletons. The data were obtained in a study of shared clonotypes between healthy human individuals. This TCR derives from a man between 18 and 29 years old in good health. The source material was memory CD4+ T cells sorted from blood. Subset here: CD45RA-negative fraction.

Here the CDR3 reads CASSLESGRQTDTQYF. The CDR3 bases are TGCGCCAGCAGCTTGGAGAGCGGGAGGCAAACAGATACGCAGTATTTT. This chain uses TRBV5-1 with TRBJ2-3; 9 bases fit TRBD2. V was clipped by 0 bases and J by 3 bases; unmatched bases: 5. CDR1 SGHRS and CDR2 YFSETQ come from the germline V gene. The length of the CDR3 is 16 residues. Together with reference TRBV5-1 and TRBJ2-3, the CDR3 gives the full variable domain: KAGVTQTPRYLIKTRGQQVTLSCSPISGHRSVSWYQQTPGQGLQFLFEYFSETQRNKGNFPGRFSGRQFSNSRSEMNVSTLELGDSALYLCASSLESGRQTDTQYFGPGTRLTVL.